This TCR beta chain came from a study of CD8+ T cells in alopecia areata. About the research overall: At a dose of 5 to 10 mg twice daily, oral tofacitinib was given to treated patients.

As for treatment: oral pan-JAK inhibitor, 5-10 mg twice daily. Lesional scalp punch biopsies and peripheral blood were collected from alopecia areata patients. RNA was isolated and reverse transcribed to cDNA, the sequencing template. Sequencing used immunoSEQ multiplex PCR; TCRdb keeps in-frame clones, though not all of them. The sample lists 180,000 or so clones, 51% occurring once. In this sample, this clone turned up once. V was clipped by 3 bases and J by 4 bases, with 9 bases between them. Germline CDR1 reads MNHEY; CDR2 reads SMNVEV (reference sequence). The CDR3 has 13 amino acids. The receptor was derived from a human donor with alopecia areata. The gene calls are TRBV27 and TRBJ1-2, with a tentative D call TRBD1 (5 bases). The specimen comprised CD8+ T cells sorted from blood, sampled at week 52, from a patient treated with tofacitinib. Written as DNA, the CDR3 is TGTGCCAGCAGTTTTGGGGGAGGCTATGGCTACACCTTC. Protein: CASSFGGGYGYTF.